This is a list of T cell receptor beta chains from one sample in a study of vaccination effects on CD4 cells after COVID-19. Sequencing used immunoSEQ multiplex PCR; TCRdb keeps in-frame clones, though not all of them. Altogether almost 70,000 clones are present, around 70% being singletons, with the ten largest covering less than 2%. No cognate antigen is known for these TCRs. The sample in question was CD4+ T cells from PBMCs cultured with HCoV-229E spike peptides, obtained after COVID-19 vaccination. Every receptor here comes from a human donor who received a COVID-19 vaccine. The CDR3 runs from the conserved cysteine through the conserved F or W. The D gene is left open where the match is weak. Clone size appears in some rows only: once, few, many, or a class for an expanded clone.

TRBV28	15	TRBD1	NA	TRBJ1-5	TGTGCCAGCAGACCTACAGGGGTCTTCAATCAGCCCCAGCATTTT	CASRPTGVFNQPQHF
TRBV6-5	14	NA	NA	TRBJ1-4	TGTGCCAGCAAACTGCAGGAGACTAATGAAAAACTGTTTTTT	CASKLQETNEKLFF
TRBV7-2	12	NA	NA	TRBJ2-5	TGTGCCAGCAGCCAGCAGGGTGGGCTCCAGTACTTC	CASSQQGGLQYF
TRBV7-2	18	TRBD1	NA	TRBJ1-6	TGTGCCAGCAGCATGGGACAGGGCGGCGGTACATATAATTCACCCCTCCACTTT	CASSMGQGGGTYNSPLHF
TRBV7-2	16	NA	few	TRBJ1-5	TGTGCCAGCAGCTTAGCATGGCAGCGGAGCAATCAGCCCCAGCATTTT	CASSLAWQRSNQPQHF
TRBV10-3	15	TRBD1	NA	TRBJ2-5	TGTGCCATCAGTGAGTTGGGACAGTCCCAAGAGACCCAGTACTTC	CAISELGQSQETQYF
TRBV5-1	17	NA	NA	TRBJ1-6	TGCGCCAGCAGCCCGGATGGGGGTCGGGGAAGTAATTCACCCCTCCACTTT	CASSPDGGRGSNSPLHF
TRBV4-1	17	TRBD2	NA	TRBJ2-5	TGCGCCAGCAGCCAGGGGCCAGTTACGCGGGGGGAAGAGACCCAGTACTTC	CASSQGPVTRGEETQYF
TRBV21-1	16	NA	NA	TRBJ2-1	TGTGCCAGCAGCCCACGAACTAGCACCCCCCACAATGAGCAGTTCTTC	CASSPRTSTPHNEQFF
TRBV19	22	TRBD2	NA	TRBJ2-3	TGTGCCAGTAGTATAGATCTATCGGGGACTAGCGGGGGGGCTGGTGACACAGATACGCAGTATTTT	CASSIDLSGTSGGAGDTDTQYF
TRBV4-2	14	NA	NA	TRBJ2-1	TGTGCCAGCAGCCCACGCCGGGTTAACAATGAGCAGTTCTTC	CASSPRRVNNEQFF
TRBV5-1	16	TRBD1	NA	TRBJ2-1	TGCGCCAGCAGCGGAGGGACAGGCTCCATGAACAATGAGCAGTTCTTC	CASSGGTGSMNNEQFF
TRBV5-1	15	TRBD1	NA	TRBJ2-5	TGCGCCAGCAGCTTGGTGACAGGGGGCATGGAGACCCAGTACTTC	CASSLVTGGMETQYF
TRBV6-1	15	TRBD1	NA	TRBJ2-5	TGTGCCAGCAGTGAAGGAGGGACAGCACAAGAGACCCAGTACTTC	CASSEGGTAQETQYF
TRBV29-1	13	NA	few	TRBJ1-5	TGCAGCGTTGAGACAGATAGCAATCAGCCCCAGCATTTT	CSVETDSNQPQHF
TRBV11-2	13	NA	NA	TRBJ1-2	TGTGCCAGCAGCCGCGGGGGGGGCTATGGCTACACCTTC	CASSRGGGYGYTF
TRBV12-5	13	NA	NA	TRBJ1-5	TGTGCTAGTGGTTTGGTTGGGGAACAGCCCCAGCATTTT	CASGLVGEQPQHF
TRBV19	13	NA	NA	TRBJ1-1	TGTGCCAGTAGTCCGACAGTGAACACTGAAGCTTTCTTT	CASSPTVNTEAFF
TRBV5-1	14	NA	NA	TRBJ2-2	TGCGCCAGCAGCTTGGGAGGTAACACCGGGGAGCTGTTTTTT	CASSLGGNTGELFF
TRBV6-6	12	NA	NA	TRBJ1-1	TGTGCCAGCAGTTACGCTGATGGAAAAGCTTTCTTT	CASSYADGKAFF
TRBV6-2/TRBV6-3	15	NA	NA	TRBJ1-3	TGTGCCAGCAGTTACGGGTACAGCTCTGGAAACACCATATATTTT	CASSYGYSSGNTIYF
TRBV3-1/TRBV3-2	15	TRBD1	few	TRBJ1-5	TGTGCCAGCAGCCAAGTTCCAGGGGGTGGTCAGCCCCAGCATTTT	CASSQVPGGGQPQHF
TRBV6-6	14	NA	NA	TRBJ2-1	TGTGCCAGCGTCGACCGGGTATCCTACAATGAGCAGTTCTTC	CASVDRVSYNEQFF
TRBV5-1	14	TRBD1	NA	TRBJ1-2	TGCGCCAGCAACCCAGGGGAGGGGGCATCTGGCTACACCTTC	CASNPGEGASGYTF
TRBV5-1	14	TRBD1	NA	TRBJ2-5	TGCGCCAGCAGCCCGCAACAGGGGCAAGAGACCCAGTACTTC	CASSPQQGQETQYF
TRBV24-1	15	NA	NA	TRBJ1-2	TGTGCCACCAGTGATTTGTCCACAGGGCAGGATGGCTACACCTTC	CATSDLSTGQDGYTF
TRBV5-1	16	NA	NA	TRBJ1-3	TGCGCCAGCAGTCTTGGGATGGGGGCGCAGGGAAACACCATATATTTT	CASSLGMGAQGNTIYF
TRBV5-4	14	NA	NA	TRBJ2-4	TGTGCCAGCAGCTTGGACAGGGCGGCAAACATTCAGTACTTC	CASSLDRAANIQYF
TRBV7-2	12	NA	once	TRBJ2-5	TGTACCAGCAGCTTAATGAGAGAGACCCAGTACTTC	CTSSLMRETQYF
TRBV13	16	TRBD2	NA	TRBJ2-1	TGTGCCAGCAGCCTAGGACTAGCAGGTTCCTACAATGAGCAGTTCTTC	CASSLGLAGSYNEQFF
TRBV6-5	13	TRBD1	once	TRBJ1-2	TGTGCCAGCAGGAGACAGGGGAACTATGGCTACACCTTC	CASRRQGNYGYTF
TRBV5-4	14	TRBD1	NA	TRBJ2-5	TGTGCCAGCAGCCCTGGTGGGACAGAAGAGACCCAGTACTTC	CASSPGGTEETQYF
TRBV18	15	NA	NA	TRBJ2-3	TGTGCCAGCTCACCATGGAGGGAGGGCACAGATACGCAGTATTTT	CASSPWREGTDTQYF
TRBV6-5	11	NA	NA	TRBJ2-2	TGTTACAGAGCGGGTACCGGGGAGCTGTTTTTT	CYRAGTGELFF
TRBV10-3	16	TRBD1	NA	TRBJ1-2	TGTGCCATCAGTGACGAACCGGGACAGCGAAGCTATGGCTACACCTTC	CAISDEPGQRSYGYTF